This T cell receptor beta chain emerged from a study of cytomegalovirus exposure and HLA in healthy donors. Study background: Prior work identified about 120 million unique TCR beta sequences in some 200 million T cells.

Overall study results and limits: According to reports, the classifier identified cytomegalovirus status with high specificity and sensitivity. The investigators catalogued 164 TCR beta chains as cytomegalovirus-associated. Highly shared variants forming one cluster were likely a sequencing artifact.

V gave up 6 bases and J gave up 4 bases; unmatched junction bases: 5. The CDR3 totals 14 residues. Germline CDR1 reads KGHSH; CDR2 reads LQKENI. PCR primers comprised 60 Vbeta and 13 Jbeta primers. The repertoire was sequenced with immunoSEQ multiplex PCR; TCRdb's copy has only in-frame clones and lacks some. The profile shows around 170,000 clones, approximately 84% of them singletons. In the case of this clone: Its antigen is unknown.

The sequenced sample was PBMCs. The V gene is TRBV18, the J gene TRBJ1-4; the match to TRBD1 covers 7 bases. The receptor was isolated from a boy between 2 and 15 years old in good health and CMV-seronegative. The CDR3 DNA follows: TGTGCCAGCTCTGGGACAGCTTATAATGAAAAACTGTTTTTT. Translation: CASSGTAYNEKLFF.